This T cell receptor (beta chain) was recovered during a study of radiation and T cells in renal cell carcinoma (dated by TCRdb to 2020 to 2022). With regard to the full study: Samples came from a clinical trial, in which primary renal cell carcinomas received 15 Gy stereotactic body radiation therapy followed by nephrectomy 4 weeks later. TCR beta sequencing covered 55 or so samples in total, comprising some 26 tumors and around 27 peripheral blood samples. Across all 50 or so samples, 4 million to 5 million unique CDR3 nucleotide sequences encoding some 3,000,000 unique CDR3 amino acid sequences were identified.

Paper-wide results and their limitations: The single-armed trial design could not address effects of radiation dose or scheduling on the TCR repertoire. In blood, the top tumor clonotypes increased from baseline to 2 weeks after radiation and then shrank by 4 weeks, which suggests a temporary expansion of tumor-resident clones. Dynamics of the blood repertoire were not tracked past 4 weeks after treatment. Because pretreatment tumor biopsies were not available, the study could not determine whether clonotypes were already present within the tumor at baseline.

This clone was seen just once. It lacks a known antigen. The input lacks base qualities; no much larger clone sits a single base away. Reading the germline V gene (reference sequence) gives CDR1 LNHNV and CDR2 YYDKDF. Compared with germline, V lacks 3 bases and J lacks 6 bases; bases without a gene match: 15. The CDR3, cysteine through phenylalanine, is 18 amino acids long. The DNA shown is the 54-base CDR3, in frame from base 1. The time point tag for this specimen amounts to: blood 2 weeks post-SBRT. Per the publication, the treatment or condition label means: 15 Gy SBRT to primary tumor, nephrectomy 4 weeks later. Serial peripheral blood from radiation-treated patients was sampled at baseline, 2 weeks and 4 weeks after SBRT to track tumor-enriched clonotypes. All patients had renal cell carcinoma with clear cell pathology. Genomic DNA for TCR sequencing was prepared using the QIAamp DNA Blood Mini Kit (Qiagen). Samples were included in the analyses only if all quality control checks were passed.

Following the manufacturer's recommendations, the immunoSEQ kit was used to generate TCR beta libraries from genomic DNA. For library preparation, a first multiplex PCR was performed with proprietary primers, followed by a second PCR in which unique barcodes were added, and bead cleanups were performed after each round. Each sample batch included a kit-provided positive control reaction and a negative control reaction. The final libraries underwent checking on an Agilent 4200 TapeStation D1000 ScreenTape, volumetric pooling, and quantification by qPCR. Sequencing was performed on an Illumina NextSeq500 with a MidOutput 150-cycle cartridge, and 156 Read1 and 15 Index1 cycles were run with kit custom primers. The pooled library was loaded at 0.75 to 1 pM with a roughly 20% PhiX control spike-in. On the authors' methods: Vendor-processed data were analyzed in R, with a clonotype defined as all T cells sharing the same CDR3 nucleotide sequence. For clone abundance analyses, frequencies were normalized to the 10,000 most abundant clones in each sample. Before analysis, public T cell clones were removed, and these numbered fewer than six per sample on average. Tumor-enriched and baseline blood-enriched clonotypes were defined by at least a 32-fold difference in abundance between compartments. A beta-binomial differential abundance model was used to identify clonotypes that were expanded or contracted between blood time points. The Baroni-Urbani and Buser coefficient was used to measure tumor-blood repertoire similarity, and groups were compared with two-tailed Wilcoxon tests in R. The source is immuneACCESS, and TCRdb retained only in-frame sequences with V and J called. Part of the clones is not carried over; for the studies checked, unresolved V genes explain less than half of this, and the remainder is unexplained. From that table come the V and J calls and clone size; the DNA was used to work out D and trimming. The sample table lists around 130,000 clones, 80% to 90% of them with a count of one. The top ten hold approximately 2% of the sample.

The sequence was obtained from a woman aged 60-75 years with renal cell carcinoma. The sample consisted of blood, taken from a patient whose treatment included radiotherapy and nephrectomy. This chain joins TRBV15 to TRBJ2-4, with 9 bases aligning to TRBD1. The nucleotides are TGTGCCACCAGCAGTCACCCGGCCGGGACAGGGTTAGGAAACATTCAGTACTTC. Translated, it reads CATSSHPAGTGLGNIQYF.